This is a list of T cell receptor beta chains from one sample in a study of blood T cell repertoires in COVID-19. Sequencing was performed with immunoSEQ multiplex PCR; in TCRdb, only in-frame clones are kept and a portion is missing. The sample holds around 230,000 clones, just under 85% seen once. The sequencing sample was made of PBMCs or T cells enriched from blood (not recorded which). These receptors were taken from a middle-aged man who had recovered from COVID-19. The CDR3 runs from the conserved cysteine through the conserved F or W. D genes are given only for firm matches. Size is omitted from some rows. Given values are once, few, many or a class for expanded clones.

d_gene: NA
v_gene: TRBV19
j_gene: TRBJ1-1
abundance: once
CDR3aa: CASSIAGVRGTEAFF
CDR3nt: TGTGCCAGTAGTATAGCAGGGGTGAGGGGCACTGAAGCTTTCTTT

d_gene: NA
v_gene: TRBV19
j_gene: TRBJ1-5
abundance: NA
CDR3aa: CASSIVYGSSQPQHF
CDR3nt: TGTGCCAGTAGTATAGTGTACGGGTCCAGTCAGCCCCAGCATTTT

d_gene: NA
v_gene: TRBV3-1/TRBV3-2
j_gene: TRBJ1-4
abundance: once
CDR3aa: CASSLYGEKLFF
CDR3nt: TGTGCCAGCAGCCTTTACGGTGAAAAACTGTTTTTT

d_gene: NA
v_gene: TRBV6-5
j_gene: TRBJ1-5
abundance: NA
CDR3aa: CASRRQFTSNQPQHF
CDR3nt: TGTGCCAGCAGAAGACAGTTCACTAGCAATCAGCCCCAGCATTTT

d_gene: NA
v_gene: TRBV6-5
j_gene: TRBJ1-5
abundance: few
CDR3aa: CASRLQGPNQPQHF
CDR3nt: TGTGCCAGCAGGTTACAGGGCCCCAATCAGCCCCAGCATTTT

d_gene: NA
v_gene: TRBV30
j_gene: TRBJ1-5
abundance: NA
CDR3aa: CAWSRGQYNQPQHF
CDR3nt: TGTGCCTGGAGTCGAGGACAGTACAATCAGCCCCAGCATTTT

d_gene: TRBD1
v_gene: TRBV6-2/TRBV6-3
j_gene: TRBJ2-5
abundance: NA
CDR3aa: CASSRDRQETQYF
CDR3nt: TGTGCCAGCAGCCGGGACAGACAAGAGACCCAGTACTTC

d_gene: NA
v_gene: TRBV30
j_gene: TRBJ1-4
abundance: NA
CDR3aa: CAWRGPNEKLFF
CDR3nt: TGTGCCTGGAGGGGCCCTAATGAAAAACTGTTTTTT

d_gene: TRBD2
v_gene: TRBV4-3
j_gene: TRBJ2-1
abundance: NA
CDR3aa: CASSLHGGGGYNEQFF
CDR3nt: TGCGCCAGCAGCCTCCATGGCGGGGGGGGTTACAATGAGCAGTTCTTC

d_gene: TRBD2
v_gene: TRBV6-5
j_gene: TRBJ2-7
abundance: NA
CDR3aa: CASRGLAGNRGEQYF
CDR3nt: TGTGCCAGCAGGGGACTAGCGGGCAATCGAGGGGAGCAGTACTTC

d_gene: TRBD2
v_gene: TRBV7-2
j_gene: TRBJ2-1
abundance: NA
CDR3aa: CASSPLAGQEQFF
CDR3nt: TGTGCCAGCAGCCCCTTAGCGGGGCAGGAGCAGTTCTTC

d_gene: NA
v_gene: TRBV20-1
j_gene: TRBJ2-1
abundance: NA
CDR3aa: CSARDVRGQFF
CDR3nt: TGCAGTGCTAGAGATGTCAGGGGGCAGTTCTTC

d_gene: NA
v_gene: TRBV5-1
j_gene: TRBJ1-4
abundance: few
CDR3aa: CASSHRSPGGEGGLFF
CDR3nt: TGCGCCAGCAGCCACCGGTCCCCGGGGGGGGAGGGAGGACTGTTTTTT

d_gene: NA
v_gene: TRBV30
j_gene: TRBJ1-6
abundance: once
CDR3aa: CAWSVSGGSNSPLHF
CDR3nt: TGTGCCTGGAGTGTATCGGGGGGCTCTAATTCACCCCTCCACTTT

d_gene: NA
v_gene: TRBV2
j_gene: TRBJ1-5
abundance: NA
CDR3aa: CASRVSGSNQPQHF
CDR3nt: TGTGCCAGCAGAGTGTCAGGTAGCAATCAGCCCCAGCATTTT

d_gene: NA
v_gene: TRBV5-4
j_gene: TRBJ1-1
abundance: NA
CDR3aa: CASSYRENTEAFF
CDR3nt: TGTGCCAGCAGCTACAGGGAGAATACTGAAGCTTTCTTT

d_gene: NA
v_gene: TRBV7-3
j_gene: TRBJ1-1
abundance: NA
CDR3aa: CASQLQGGTEAFF
CDR3nt: TGTGCCAGCCAGCTCCAGGGTGGCACTGAAGCTTTCTTT

d_gene: NA
v_gene: TRBV10-3
j_gene: TRBJ2-3
abundance: NA
CDR3aa: CAISEQAPDTQYF
CDR3nt: TGTGCCATCAGTGAACAGGCCCCAGATACGCAGTATTTT

d_gene: NA
v_gene: TRBV30
j_gene: TRBJ1-6
abundance: NA
CDR3aa: CAGGESNSPLHF
CDR3nt: TGTGCCGGCGGGGAATCCAATTCACCCCTCCACTTT

d_gene: TRBD2
v_gene: TRBV28
j_gene: TRBJ2-3
abundance: NA
CDR3aa: CASSFQRGGGDTQYF
CDR3nt: TGTGCCAGCAGTTTCCAGCGGGGGGGCGGAGATACGCAGTATTTT

d_gene: TRBD2
v_gene: TRBV9
j_gene: TRBJ2-5
abundance: NA
CDR3aa: CASSVLSGERGETQYF
CDR3nt: TGTGCCAGCAGCGTACTTAGCGGGGAACGGGGAGAGACCCAGTACTTC

d_gene: NA
v_gene: TRBV10-3
j_gene: TRBJ2-3
abundance: NA
CDR3aa: CAISDPSLARDTQYF
CDR3nt: TGTGCCATCAGTGACCCGTCGTTAGCGCGAGATACGCAGTATTTT

d_gene: TRBD1
v_gene: TRBV19
j_gene: TRBJ1-5
abundance: NA
CDR3aa: CASSTGDSFNQPQHF
CDR3nt: TGTGCCAGTAGTACCGGGGACAGCTTCAATCAGCCCCAGCATTTT

d_gene: NA
v_gene: TRBV7-2
j_gene: TRBJ1-4
abundance: NA
CDR3aa: CASSRGWATNEKLFF
CDR3nt: TGTGCCAGCAGCAGGGGCTGGGCAACTAATGAAAAACTGTTTTTT

d_gene: TRBD2
v_gene: TRBV15
j_gene: TRBJ2-7
abundance: few
CDR3aa: CATSPRRGSLGEQYF
CDR3nt: TGTGCCACCAGCCCTAGGCGGGGGAGCCTTGGCGAGCAGTACTTC

d_gene: NA
v_gene: TRBV2
j_gene: TRBJ2-7
abundance: NA
CDR3aa: CASRLDTRTRSYEQYF
CDR3nt: TGTGCCAGCAGGCTTGATACTAGGACGAGATCCTACGAGCAGTACTTC

d_gene: NA
v_gene: TRBV4-3
j_gene: TRBJ2-7
abundance: many
CDR3aa: CASSQVSGGGIYEQYF
CDR3nt: TGCGCCAGCAGCCAAGTCTCAGGGGGAGGAATCTACGAGCAGTACTTC

d_gene: TRBD2
v_gene: TRBV30
j_gene: TRBJ2-1
abundance: NA
CDR3aa: CACRLGVRVAGVNEQFF
CDR3nt: TGTGCCTGTAGGTTGGGTGTGCGGGTAGCGGGAGTGAATGAGCAGTTCTTC

d_gene: NA
v_gene: TRBV14
j_gene: TRBJ1-1
abundance: once
CDR3aa: CASSQEEGTEAFF
CDR3nt: TGTGCCAGCAGCCAAGAGGAGGGAACTGAAGCTTTCTTT

d_gene: TRBD1
v_gene: TRBV7-2
j_gene: TRBJ1-3
abundance: few
CDR3aa: CASSSRDRGRGNTIYF
CDR3nt: TGTGCCAGCAGCTCGAGGGACAGGGGGCGAGGAAACACCATATATTTT

d_gene: TRBD1
v_gene: TRBV6-5
j_gene: TRBJ2-3
abundance: NA
CDR3aa: CASSSGTGYPDTQYF
CDR3nt: TGTGCCAGCAGTTCCGGGACAGGGTATCCAGATACGCAGTATTTT

d_gene: TRBD2
v_gene: TRBV6-2/TRBV6-3
j_gene: TRBJ2-1
abundance: NA
CDR3aa: CASSPPGLASNEQFF
CDR3nt: TGTGCCAGCAGCCCACCGGGACTAGCGTCCAATGAGCAGTTCTTC

d_gene: NA
v_gene: TRBV30
j_gene: TRBJ1-5
abundance: once
CDR3aa: CAWGPYSNQPQHF
CDR3nt: TGTGCCTGGGGGCCATATAGCAATCAGCCCCAGCATTTT

d_gene: NA
v_gene: TRBV24-1
j_gene: TRBJ1-5
abundance: NA
CDR3aa: CATSDSAGRPNQPQHF
CDR3nt: TGTGCCACCAGTGACTCAGCAGGGCGTCCTAATCAGCCCCAGCATTTT

d_gene: TRBD2
v_gene: TRBV7-2
j_gene: TRBJ2-1
abundance: NA
CDR3aa: CASSPLAANSYNEQFF
CDR3nt: TGTGCCAGCAGCCCCCTAGCGGCTAACTCCTACAATGAGCAGTTCTTC

d_gene: TRBD1
v_gene: TRBV19
j_gene: TRBJ2-5
abundance: NA
CDR3aa: CASTPTGRETQYF
CDR3nt: TGTGCCAGTACCCCGACAGGGCGGGAGACCCAGTACTTC

d_gene: TRBD2
v_gene: TRBV12-3/TRBV12-4
j_gene: TRBJ2-2
abundance: NA
CDR3aa: CASSGGYTGELFF
CDR3nt: TGTGCCAGCAGCGGGGGGTACACCGGGGAGCTGTTTTTT

d_gene: NA
v_gene: TRBV6-5
j_gene: TRBJ2-3
abundance: NA
CDR3aa: CASSFKRTDTQYF
CDR3nt: TGTGCCAGCAGTTTTAAGAGGACAGATACGCAGTATTTT

d_gene: NA
v_gene: TRBV5-8
j_gene: TRBJ1-1
abundance: NA
CDR3aa: CASSFQGILNTEAFF
CDR3nt: TGTGCCAGCAGCTTTCAGGGAATCCTGAACACTGAAGCTTTCTTT

d_gene: NA
v_gene: TRBV12-5
j_gene: TRBJ2-7
abundance: NA
CDR3aa: CASGPPPGLLIPYEQYF
CDR3nt: TGTGCTAGTGGCCCACCCCCTGGGCTATTGATTCCCTACGAGCAGTACTTC

d_gene: TRBD1
v_gene: TRBV5-1
j_gene: TRBJ2-3
abundance: few
CDR3aa: CASGTGWTDTQYF
CDR3nt: TGCGCCAGCGGGACAGGCTGGACAGATACGCAGTATTTT

d_gene: NA
v_gene: TRBV2
j_gene: TRBJ1-5
abundance: NA
CDR3aa: CASSGQGGGNNQPQHF
CDR3nt: TGTGCCAGCAGTGGCCAGGGAGGGGGGAACAATCAGCCCCAGCATTTT

d_gene: NA
v_gene: TRBV9
j_gene: TRBJ2-5
abundance: NA
CDR3aa: CASSARGGAFVETQYF
CDR3nt: TGTGCCAGCAGCGCGAGGGGGGGAGCTTTTGTCGAGACCCAGTACTTC